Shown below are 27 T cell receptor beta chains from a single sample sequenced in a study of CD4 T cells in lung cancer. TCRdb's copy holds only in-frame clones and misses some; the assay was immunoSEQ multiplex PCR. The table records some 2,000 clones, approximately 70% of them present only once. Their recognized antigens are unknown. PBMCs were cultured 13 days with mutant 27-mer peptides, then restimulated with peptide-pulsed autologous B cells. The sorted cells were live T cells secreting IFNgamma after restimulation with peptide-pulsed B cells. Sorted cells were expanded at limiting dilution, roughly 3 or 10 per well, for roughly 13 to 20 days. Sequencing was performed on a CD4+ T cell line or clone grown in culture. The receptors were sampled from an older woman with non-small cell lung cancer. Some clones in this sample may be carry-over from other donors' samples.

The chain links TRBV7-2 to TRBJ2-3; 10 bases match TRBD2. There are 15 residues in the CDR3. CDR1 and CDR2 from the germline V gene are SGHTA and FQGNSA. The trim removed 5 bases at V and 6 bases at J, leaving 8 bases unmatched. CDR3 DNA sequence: TGTGCCAGCAGCCCCTGGACTAGCGGTGGGGATACGCAGTATTTT. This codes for CASSPWTSGGDTQYF.

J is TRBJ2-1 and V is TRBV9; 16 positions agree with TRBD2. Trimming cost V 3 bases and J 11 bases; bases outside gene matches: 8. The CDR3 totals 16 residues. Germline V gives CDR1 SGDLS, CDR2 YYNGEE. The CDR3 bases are TGTGCCAGCAGCGCGTCGGGACTAGCGGGAGGGCCCAAGCAGTTCTTC. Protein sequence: CASSASGLAGGPKQFF.

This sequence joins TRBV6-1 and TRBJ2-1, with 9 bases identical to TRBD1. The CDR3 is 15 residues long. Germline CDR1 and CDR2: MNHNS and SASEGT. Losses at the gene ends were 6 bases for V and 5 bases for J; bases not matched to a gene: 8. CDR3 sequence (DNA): TGTGCCAGCAGGGTAACCGGGACAGGGAACAATGAGCAGTTCTTC. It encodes CASRVTGTGNNEQFF.

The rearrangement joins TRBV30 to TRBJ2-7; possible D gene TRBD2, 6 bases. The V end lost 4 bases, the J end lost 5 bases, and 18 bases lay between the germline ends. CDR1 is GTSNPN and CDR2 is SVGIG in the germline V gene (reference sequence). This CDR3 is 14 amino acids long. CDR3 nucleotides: TGTGCCTGGACCCCCGGGAGATATCCCCACGAGCAGTACTTC. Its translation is CAWTPGRYPHEQYF.

The CDR3 here is CASSLGTKGDGSPLHF. CDR3 in DNA: TGCGCCAGCAGCTTGGGGACCAAGGGGGATGGATCACCCCTCCACTTT. The rearrangement joins TRBV5-1 to TRBJ1-6; maybe TRBD1 (6 bases). CDR3 length equals 16 residues. Germline-derived CDR1 and CDR2 are SGHRS and YFSETQ. The germline V and J ends were trimmed by 0 bases and 10 bases, with 17 bases remaining between them.

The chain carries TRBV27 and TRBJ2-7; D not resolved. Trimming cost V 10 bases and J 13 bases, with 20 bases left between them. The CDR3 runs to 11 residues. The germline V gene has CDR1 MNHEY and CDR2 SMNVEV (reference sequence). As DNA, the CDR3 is TGTGCCAACCACGGGCCCTCTTTACGTTACTTC. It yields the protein CANHGPSLRYF.

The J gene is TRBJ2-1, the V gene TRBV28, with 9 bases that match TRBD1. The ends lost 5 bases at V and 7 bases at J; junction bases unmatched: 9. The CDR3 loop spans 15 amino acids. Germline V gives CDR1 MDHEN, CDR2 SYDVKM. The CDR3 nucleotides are TGTGCCAGCAGTCAGGGACAGGGAGGCAAAAATGAGCAGTTCTTC. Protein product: CASSQGQGGKNEQFF.

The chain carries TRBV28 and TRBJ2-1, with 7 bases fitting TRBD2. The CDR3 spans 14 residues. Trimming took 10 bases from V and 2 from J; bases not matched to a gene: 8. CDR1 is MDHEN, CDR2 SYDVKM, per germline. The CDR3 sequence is CATTTGGAYNEQFF. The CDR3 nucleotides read TGTGCCACTACCACTGGGGGGGCCTACAATGAGCAGTTCTTC.

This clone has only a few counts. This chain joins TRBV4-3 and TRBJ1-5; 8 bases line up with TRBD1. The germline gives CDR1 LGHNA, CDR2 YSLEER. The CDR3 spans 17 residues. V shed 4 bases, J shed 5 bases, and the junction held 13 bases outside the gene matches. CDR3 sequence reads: CASSRDYPGQAYQPQHF. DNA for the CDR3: TGCGCCAGCAGCCGAGACTATCCGGGACAGGCTTATCAGCCCCAGCATTTT.

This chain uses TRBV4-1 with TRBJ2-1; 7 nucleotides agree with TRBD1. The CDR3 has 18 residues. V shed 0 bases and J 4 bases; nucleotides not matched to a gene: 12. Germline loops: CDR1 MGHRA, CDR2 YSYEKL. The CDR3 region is CASSQESPGTVRYNEQFF. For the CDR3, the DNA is TGCGCCAGCAGCCAAGAGTCCCCCGGGACAGTAAGATACAATGAGCAGTTCTTC.

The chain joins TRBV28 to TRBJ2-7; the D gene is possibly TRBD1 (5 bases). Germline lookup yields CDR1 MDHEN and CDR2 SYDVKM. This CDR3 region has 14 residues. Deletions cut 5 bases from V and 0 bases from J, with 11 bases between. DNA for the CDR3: TGTGCCAGCAGTAGCAGGGTAAACTCCTACGAGCAGTACTTC. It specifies CASSSRVNSYEQYF.

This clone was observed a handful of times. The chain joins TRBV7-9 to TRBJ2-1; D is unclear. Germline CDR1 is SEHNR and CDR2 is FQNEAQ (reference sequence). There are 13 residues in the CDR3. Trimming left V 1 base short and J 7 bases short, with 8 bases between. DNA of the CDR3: TGTGCCAGCAGCTTAGACGTCGGAAATGAGCAGTTCTTC. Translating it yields CASSLDVGNEQFF.

In nucleotides, the CDR3 is TGTGCCAGCAGCTTAGCTAGCGGGGGGGGTTTAAGCACAGATACGCAGTATTTT. Translated, it gives CASSLASGGGLSTDTQYF. The rearrangement uses TRBV11-2 and TRBJ2-3; 12 positions agree with TRBD2. V gave up 1 base and J gave up 0 bases; unmatched junction bases: 5. This CDR3 comprises 18 residues. Germline V gene lookup returns CDR1 SGHAT and CDR2 FQNNGV.

This CDR3 reads CASSWDRGSYEQYF. The CDR3 coding sequence is TGTGCCAGCAGCTGGGACAGGGGATCCTACGAGCAGTACTTC. The genes are TRBV5-6 and TRBJ2-7; 10 nucleotides agree with TRBD1. V lost 3 bases and J lost 1; bases outside the gene matches: 1. The CDR3 covers 14 residues. Germline CDR1 reads SGHDT; CDR2 reads YYEEEE.

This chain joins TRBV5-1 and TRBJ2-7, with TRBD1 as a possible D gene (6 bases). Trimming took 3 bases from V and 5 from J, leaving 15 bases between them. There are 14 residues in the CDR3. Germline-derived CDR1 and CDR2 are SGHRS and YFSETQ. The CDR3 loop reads CASSSGQNLDEQYF. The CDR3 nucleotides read TGCGCCAGCAGCTCGGGACAAAACCTCGACGAGCAGTACTTC.

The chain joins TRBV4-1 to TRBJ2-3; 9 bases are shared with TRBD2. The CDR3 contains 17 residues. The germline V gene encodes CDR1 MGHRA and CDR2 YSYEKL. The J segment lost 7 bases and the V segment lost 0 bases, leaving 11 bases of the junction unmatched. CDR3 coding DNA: TGCGCCAGCAGCCAAGATGGAGGCGGGAGGGCCGGTCATACGCAGTATTTT. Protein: CASSQDGGGRAGHTQYF.

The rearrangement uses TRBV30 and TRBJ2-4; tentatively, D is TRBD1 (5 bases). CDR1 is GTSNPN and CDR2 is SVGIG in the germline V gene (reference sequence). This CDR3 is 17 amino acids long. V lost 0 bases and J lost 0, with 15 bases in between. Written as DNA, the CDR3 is TGTGCCTGGAGTGTAGTGCGGACAAACCTAGCCAAAAACATTCAGTACTTC. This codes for CAWSVVRTNLAKNIQYF.

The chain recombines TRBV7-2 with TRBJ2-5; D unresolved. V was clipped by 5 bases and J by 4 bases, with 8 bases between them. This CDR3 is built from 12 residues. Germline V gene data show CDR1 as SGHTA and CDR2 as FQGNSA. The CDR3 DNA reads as TGTGCCAGCAGCCAAGTCGGAGAGACCCAGTACTTC. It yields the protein CASSQVGETQYF.

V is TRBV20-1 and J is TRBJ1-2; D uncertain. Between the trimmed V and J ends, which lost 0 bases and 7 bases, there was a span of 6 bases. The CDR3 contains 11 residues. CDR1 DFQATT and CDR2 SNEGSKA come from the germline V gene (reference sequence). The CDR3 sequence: CSARDGSGYTF. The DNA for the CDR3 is TGCAGTGCTAGAGATGGGAGTGGCTACACCTTC.

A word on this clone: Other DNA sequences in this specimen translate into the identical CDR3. Here the CDR3 reads CAISEDVAIVNEQFF. The DNA of the CDR3 is TGTGCCATCAGTGAGGATGTAGCTATAGTCAATGAGCAGTTCTTC. The chain carries TRBV10-3 and TRBJ2-1; D not resolved. V lost 2 bases and J 6 bases, leaving 14 bases between the germline ends. Germline lookup yields CDR1 ENHRY and CDR2 SYGVKD. The CDR3 runs 15 residues.

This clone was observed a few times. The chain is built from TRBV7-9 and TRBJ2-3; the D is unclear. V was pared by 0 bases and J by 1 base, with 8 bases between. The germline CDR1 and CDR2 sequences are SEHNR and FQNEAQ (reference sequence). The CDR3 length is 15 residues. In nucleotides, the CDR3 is TGTGCCAGCAGCTTAGCTCTAGTACGCACAGATACGCAGTATTTT. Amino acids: CASSLALVRTDTQYF.

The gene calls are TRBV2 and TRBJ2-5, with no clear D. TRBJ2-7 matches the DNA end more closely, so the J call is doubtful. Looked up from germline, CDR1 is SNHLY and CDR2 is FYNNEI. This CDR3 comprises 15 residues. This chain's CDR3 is CASSVGRTSSYEQYF. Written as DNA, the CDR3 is TGTGCCAGCAGTGTTGGGCGGACGAGCTCCTACGAGCAGTACTTC.

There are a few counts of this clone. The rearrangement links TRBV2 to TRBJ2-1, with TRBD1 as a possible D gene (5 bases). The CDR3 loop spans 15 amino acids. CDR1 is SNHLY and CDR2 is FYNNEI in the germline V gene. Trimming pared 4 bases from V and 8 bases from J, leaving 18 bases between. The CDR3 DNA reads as TGTGCCAGCAGTGCTAGGACAAGATACCCCGATGAGCAGTTCTTC. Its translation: CASSARTRYPDEQFF.

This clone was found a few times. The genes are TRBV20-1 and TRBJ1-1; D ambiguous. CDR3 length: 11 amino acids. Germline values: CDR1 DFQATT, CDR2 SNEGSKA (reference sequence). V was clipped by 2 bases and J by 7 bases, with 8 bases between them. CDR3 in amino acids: CSARKSGEAFF. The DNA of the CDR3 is TGCAGTGCTAGAAAGTCAGGTGAAGCTTTCTTT.

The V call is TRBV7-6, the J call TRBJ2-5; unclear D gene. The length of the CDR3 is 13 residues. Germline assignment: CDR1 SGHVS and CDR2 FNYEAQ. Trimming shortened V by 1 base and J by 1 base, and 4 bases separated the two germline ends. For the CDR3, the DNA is TGTGCCAGCAGCTTAGGGACCCAAGAGACCCAGTACTTC. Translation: CASSLGTQETQYF.

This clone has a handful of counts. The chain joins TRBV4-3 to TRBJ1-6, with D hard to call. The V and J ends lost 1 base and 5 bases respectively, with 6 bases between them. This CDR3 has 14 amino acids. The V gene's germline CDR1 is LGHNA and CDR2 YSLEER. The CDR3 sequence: CASSQGRDNSPLHF. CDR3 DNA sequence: TGCGCCAGCAGCCAAGGGAGGGATAATTCACCCCTCCACTTT.

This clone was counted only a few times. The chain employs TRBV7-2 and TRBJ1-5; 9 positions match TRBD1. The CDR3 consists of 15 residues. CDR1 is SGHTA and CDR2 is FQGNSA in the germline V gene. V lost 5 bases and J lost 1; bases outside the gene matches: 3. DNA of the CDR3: TGTGCCAGCAGCGGACAGGGGACGAGCAATCAGCCCCAGCATTTT. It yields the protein CASSGQGTSNQPQHF.